The 2 T cell receptor beta chains given below trace back to one sample, sequenced in a study of T-cell reconstitution after alpha-beta-depleted transplantation in children. Library preparation (for TCRbeta) was performed with unique molecular identifiers. TCRdb fed the PCR reads into MiXCR, producing one record per CDR3 protein. The sample includes 580,000 or so distinct CDR3 sequences, around 23% of them seen just once. Here the sequenced sample was PBMCs, mostly from graft donor cells, taken 360 days after TCRalphabeta/CD19-depleted stem cell transplant. The receptors shown here come from a boy in the first two years of life who had a stem cell transplant for acute myeloid leukemia, so the T cells may come from the graft donor.

This CDR3 reads CATSDAGTSGPSYNEQFF. Written as DNA, the CDR3 is TGTGCCACCAGTGACGCCGGGACTAGCGGGCCCTCCTACAATGAGCAGTTCTTC. The chain carries TRBV24-1 and TRBJ2-1, with TRBD2 identical over 12 bases. This CDR3 region has 18 residues. V lost 4 bases to trimming and J lost 0 bases; unmatched junction nucleotides: 6. Germline V gene sequence: CDR1 KGHDR, CDR2 SFDVKD.

This clonotype came up a few times. The V gene is TRBV6-1, the J gene TRBJ1-1, with TRBD1 as a possible D gene (6 bases). CDR1 and CDR2 (germline): MNHNS, SASEGT. This CDR3 contains 14 residues. V lost 8 bases and J 0 bases, leaving 13 bases between the germline ends. CDR3 sequence (DNA): TGTGCCAGCGGGTGGGGGGGCCTGAACACTGAAGCTTTCTTT. It translates to CASGWGGLNTEAFF.